The 8 T cell receptor beta chains below were found in one sample sequenced in a study of blood T cell repertoires in COVID-19. Only in-frame clones appear in the TCRdb table, and some are missing; sequencing was by immunoSEQ multiplex PCR. The repertoire holds approximately 300,000 clones, under 90% seen once, with over 8.5% in the top ten. The material sequenced was PBMCs or T cells enriched from blood (not recorded which). The receptor set was obtained from a woman aged 25 to 39 who had recovered from COVID-19.

The rearrangement links TRBV5-1 to TRBJ2-1; 8 bases align to TRBD2. V was clipped by 4 bases and J by 7 bases; unmatched bases: 16. The germline V gene encodes CDR1 SGHRS and CDR2 YFSETQ. The CDR3 contains 17 residues. Here the CDR3 reads CASSPGLAIMKPNEQFF. DNA for the CDR3: TGCGCCAGCAGCCCCGGACTAGCTATAATGAAACCAAATGAGCAGTTCTTC.

This chain joins TRBV19 and TRBJ2-1; 7 bases map to TRBD2. Germline V gene sequence: CDR1 LNHDA, CDR2 SQIVND (reference sequence). V gave up 3 bases and J gave up 3 bases; unmatched junction bases: 8. The CDR3 consists of 16 residues. CDR3 sequence reads: CASSIPLSGIYNEQFF. In nucleotides, the CDR3 is TGTGCCAGTAGTATTCCCCTCAGCGGGATCTACAATGAGCAGTTCTTC. Full variable domain (missing parts from reference TRBV19 and TRBJ2-1): DGGITQSPKYLFRKEGQNVTLSCEQNLNHDAMYWYRQDPGQGLRLIYYSQIVNDFQKGDIAEGYSVSREKKESFPLTVTSAQKNPTAFYLCASSIPLSGIYNEQFFGPGTRLTVL.

V gene TRBV2 combines with J gene TRBJ1-2, with D maybe TRBD1 (6 bases). Trimming pared 1 base from V and 6 bases from J, leaving 18 bases between. Germline lookup yields CDR1 SNHLY and CDR2 FYNNEI. The CDR3 has 16 amino acids. The CDR3 DNA reads TGTGCCAGCAGTGAAGGGCTTCAGGGGTTTTTCGATGGCTACACCTTC. The encoded protein is CASSEGLQGFFDGYTF. Full variable domain (outside the CDR3, taken from reference TRBV2 and TRBJ1-2): EPEVTQTPSHQVTQMGQEVILRCVPISNHLYFYWYRQILGQKVEFLVSFYNNEISEKSEIFDDQFSVERPDGSNFTLKIRSTKLEDSAMYFCASSEGLQGFFDGYTFGSGTRLTVV.

The rearrangement links TRBV19 to TRBJ1-2; TRBD1 matches at 7 bases. This CDR3 has 15 amino acids. Germline V CDR1 and CDR2: LNHDA, SQIVND (reference sequence). The J segment lost 4 bases and the V segment lost 6 bases, leaving 11 bases of the junction unmatched. CDR3 amino acids: CASRPQGGVGYGYTF. CDR3 nucleotide sequence: TGTGCCAGTAGACCCCAGGGGGGCGTGGGCTATGGCTACACCTTC. The variable domain in full, completed from reference TRBV19 and TRBJ1-2, reads DGGITQSPKYLFRKEGQNVTLSCEQNLNHDAMYWYRQDPGQGLRLIYYSQIVNDFQKGDIAEGYSVSREKKESFPLTVTSAQKNPTAFYLCASRPQGGVGYGYTFGSGTRLTVV.

This rearrangement joins TRBV19 to TRBJ2-1; 7 bases agree with TRBD2. Trimming removed 8 bases from V and 12 bases from J; junction bases left unmatched: 19. Per the germline V gene, CDR1 is LNHDA and CDR2 is SQIVND (reference sequence). The CDR3 is made up of 15 amino acids. CDR3 in DNA: TGTGCCAGTCGGGAGGTGGGGGGTATTGATATCGGGCAGTTCTTC. Its translation: CASREVGGIDIGQFF. Drawing the rest from reference TRBV19 and TRBJ2-1, the complete variable domain is DGGITQSPKYLFRKEGQNVTLSCEQNLNHDAMYWYRQDPGQGLRLIYYSQIVNDFQKGDIAEGYSVSREKKESFPLTVTSAQKNPTAFYLCASREVGGIDIGQFFGPGTRLTVL.

This chain uses TRBV7-2 with TRBJ2-3; 14 nucleotides match TRBD2. After removal of 5 bases from V and 5 bases from J, the junction contained 6 bases not matched to a gene. The CDR3 length is 16 residues. The germline CDR1 and CDR2 sequences are SGHTA and FQGNSA. As DNA, the CDR3 is TGTGCCAGCAGCGAAGGGACTAGCGGGAGTATAGATACGCAGTATTTT. The encoded protein is CASSEGTSGSIDTQYF.

The chain combines TRBV30 with TRBJ1-2; D uncertain. The CDR3 has 13 amino acids. Germline CDR1 GTSNPN, CDR2 SVGIG (reference sequence). The V end lost 2 bases, the J end lost 4 bases, and 11 bases lay between the germline ends. CDR3 coding DNA: TGTGCCTGGAGTCCCCTCGGGAGCTATGGCTACACCTTC. Translated: CAWSPLGSYGYTF.

This clone has a single count. V is TRBV19 and J is TRBJ1-6, with 8 positions matching TRBD1. The CDR3 spans 13 residues. Germline trimming cut 10 bases from V and 7 bases from J; bases unmatched to any gene: 6. Germline CDR1 reads LNHDA; CDR2 reads SQIVND (reference sequence). The CDR3 is CATSDRENSPLHF. The CDR3, as DNA: TGTGCCACATCGGACAGGGAGAATTCACCCCTCCACTTT.